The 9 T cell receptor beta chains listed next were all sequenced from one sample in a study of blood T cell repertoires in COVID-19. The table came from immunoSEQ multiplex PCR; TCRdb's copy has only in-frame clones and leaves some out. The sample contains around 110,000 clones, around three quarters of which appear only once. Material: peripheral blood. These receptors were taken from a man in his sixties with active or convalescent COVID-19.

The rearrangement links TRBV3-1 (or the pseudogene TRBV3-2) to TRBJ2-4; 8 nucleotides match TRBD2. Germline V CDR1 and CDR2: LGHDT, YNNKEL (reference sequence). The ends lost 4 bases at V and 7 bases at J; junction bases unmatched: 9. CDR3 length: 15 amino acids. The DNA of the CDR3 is TGTGCCAGCAGCCGAGCCGGGAGGGCCGGCAACATTCAGTACTTC. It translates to CASSRAGRAGNIQYF.

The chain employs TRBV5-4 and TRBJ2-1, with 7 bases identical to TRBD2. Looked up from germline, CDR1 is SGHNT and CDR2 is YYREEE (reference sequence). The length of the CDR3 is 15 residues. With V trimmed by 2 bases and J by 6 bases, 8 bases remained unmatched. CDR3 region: CASSFGGRVGNEQFF. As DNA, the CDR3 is TGTGCCAGCAGCTTCGGAGGGAGGGTGGGCAATGAGCAGTTCTTC. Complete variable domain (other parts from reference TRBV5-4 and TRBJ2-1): ETGVTQSPTHLIKTRGQQVTLRCSSQSGHNTVSWYQQALGQGPQFIFQYYREEENGRGNFPPRFSGLQFPNYSSELNVNALELDDSALYLCASSFGGRVGNEQFFGPGTRLTVL.

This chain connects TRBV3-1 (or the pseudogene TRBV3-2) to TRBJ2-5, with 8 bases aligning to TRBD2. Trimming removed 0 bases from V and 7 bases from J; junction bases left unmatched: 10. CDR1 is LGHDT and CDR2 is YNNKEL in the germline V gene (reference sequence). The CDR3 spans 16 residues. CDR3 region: CASSQEAAGRGGTQYF. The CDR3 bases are TGTGCCAGCAGCCAAGAAGCAGCGGGACGGGGGGGGACCCAGTACTTC.

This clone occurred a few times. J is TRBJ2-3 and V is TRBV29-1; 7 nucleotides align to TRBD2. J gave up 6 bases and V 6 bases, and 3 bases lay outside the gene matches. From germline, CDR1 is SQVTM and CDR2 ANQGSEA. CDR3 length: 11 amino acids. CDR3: CSVELADTQYF. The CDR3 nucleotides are TGCAGCGTCGAACTAGCGGATACGCAGTATTTT.

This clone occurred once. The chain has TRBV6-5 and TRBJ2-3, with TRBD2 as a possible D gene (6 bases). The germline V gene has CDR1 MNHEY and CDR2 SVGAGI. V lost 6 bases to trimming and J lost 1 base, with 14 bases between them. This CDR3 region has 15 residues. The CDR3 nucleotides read TGTGCCAGCAGGCGTCCGGGACTGCGCACAGATACGCAGTATTTT. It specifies CASRRPGLRTDTQYF.

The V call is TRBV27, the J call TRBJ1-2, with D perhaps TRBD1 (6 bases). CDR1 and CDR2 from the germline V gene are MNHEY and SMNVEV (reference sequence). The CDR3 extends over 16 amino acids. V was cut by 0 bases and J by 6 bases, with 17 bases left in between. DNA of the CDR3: TGTGCCAGCAGTTTATCTCCGGGACAACAGGGCCATGGCTACACCTTC. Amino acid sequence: CASSLSPGQQGHGYTF.

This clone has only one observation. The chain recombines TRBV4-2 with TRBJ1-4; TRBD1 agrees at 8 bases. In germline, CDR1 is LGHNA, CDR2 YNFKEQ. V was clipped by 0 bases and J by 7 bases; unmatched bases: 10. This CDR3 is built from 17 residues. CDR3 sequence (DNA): TGTGCCAGCAGCCAAGAGGCGCGTCGGACAGGGCTTGAAAAACTGTTTTTT. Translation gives CASSQEARRTGLEKLFF.

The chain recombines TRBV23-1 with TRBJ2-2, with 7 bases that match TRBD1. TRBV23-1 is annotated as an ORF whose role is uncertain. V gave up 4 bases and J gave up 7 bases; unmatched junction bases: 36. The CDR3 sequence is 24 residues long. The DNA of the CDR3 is TGCGCCAGCAGTCCTCCCGGGACAGACAAAACCCTTAACACACCCAATGGGGCCGGCGGGGAGCTGTTTTTT. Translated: CASSPPGTDKTLNTPNGAGGELFF.

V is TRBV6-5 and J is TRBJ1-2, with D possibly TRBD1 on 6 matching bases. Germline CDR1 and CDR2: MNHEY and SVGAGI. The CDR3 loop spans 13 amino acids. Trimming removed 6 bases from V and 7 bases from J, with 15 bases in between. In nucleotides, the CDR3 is TGTGCCAGCAGGATGACAGGTTATCGTGGCTACACCTTC. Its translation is CASRMTGYRGYTF.